Listed below are T cell receptor beta chains from one sample, sequenced in a study of cytotoxic CD8 clonotypes in ibrutinib-treated CLL. The table came from immunoSEQ multiplex PCR; TCRdb's copy has only in-frame clones and leaves some out. The sample yields approximately 150,000 clones, 70% to 90% seen once. This specimen was PBMCs, taken at disease progression, from a patient treated with ibrutinib. All receptors derive from a human donor with chronic lymphocytic leukemia. Each CDR3 is given with its conserved first and last residue.

len: 15
v_gene: TRBV30
CDR3aa: CAWSVHGGAITEAFF

len: 13
v_gene: TRBV2
CDR3aa: CASWARISYEQYF

len: 15
v_gene: TRBV5-5
CDR3aa: CASSLEAGGSGEQYF

len: 14
v_gene: TRBV6-6
CDR3aa: CASSPGLISYEQYF

len: 17
v_gene: TRBV11-3
CDR3aa: CASSGLAGVGPSYEQYF

len: 15
v_gene: TRBV12-5
CDR3aa: CASGLFRGYGNTIYF

len: 17
v_gene: TRBV9
CDR3aa: CASSVGDSEITNYGYTF

len: 14
v_gene: TRBV18
CDR3aa: CASSRLAGPDTQYF

len: 16
v_gene: TRBV10-2
CDR3aa: CASSEQLAGGPYEQYF

len: 15
v_gene: TRBV6-5
CDR3aa: CASRTKTGRNYGYTF

len: 18
v_gene: TRBV11-2
CDR3aa: CASSPRLAGGPFSYEQYF

len: 17
v_gene: TRBV29-1
CDR3aa: CSAKTSGGGVYLNEQFF

len: 16
v_gene: TRBV11-2
CDR3aa: CASSLILAGGTDTQYF

len: 15
v_gene: TRBV6-1
CDR3aa: CASREPRDRFISEYF

len: 15
v_gene: TRBV7-7
CDR3aa: CASSLSYGRAYEQYF

len: 16
v_gene: TRBV28
CDR3aa: CASSLRGATPIYGYTF

len: 19
v_gene: TRBV4-3
CDR3aa: CASSQDFGGGGTTYNEQFF

len: 13
v_gene: TRBV6-1
CDR3aa: CASRTTGTGELFF

len: 11
v_gene: TRBV29-1
CDR3aa: CSVARDLEAFF

len: 18
v_gene: TRBV19
CDR3aa: CASSTLTPLRRNTDTQYF